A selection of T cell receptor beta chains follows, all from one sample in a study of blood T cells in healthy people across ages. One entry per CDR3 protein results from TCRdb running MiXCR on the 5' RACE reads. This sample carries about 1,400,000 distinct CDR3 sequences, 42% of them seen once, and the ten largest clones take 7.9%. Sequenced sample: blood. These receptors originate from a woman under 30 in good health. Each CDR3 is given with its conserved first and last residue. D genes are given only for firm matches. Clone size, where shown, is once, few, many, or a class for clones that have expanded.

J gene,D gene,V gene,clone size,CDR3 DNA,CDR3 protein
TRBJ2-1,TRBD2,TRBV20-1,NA,TGCAGTGTGAGCGGGAAGGTCTACGAGCAGTTCTTC,CSVSGKVYEQFF
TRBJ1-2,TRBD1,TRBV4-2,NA,TGTGCCAGCAGCCAAGACGGGACAGGGGTTGGTGGCTACACCTTC,CASSQDGTGVGGYTF
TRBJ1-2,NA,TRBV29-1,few,TGCAGCGTTGACTGGGGAGTTAGTCTTGACTATGGCTACACCTTC,CSVDWGVSLDYGYTF
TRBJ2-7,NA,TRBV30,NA,TGTGCCTGGAGTCGTACGGGGACCTCCTACGAGCAGTACTTC,CAWSRTGTSYEQYF
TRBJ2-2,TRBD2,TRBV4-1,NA,TGCGCCAGCAGCCGTCTGCCGGGACTAGCGGGAGTGGGGGCCGGGGAGCTGTTTTTT,CASSRLPGLAGVGAGELFF
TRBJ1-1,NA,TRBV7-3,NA,TGTGCCAGCAGCTTGGTAGGCAAGAGGGCGCAGAACACTGAAGCTTTCTTT,CASSLVGKRAQNTEAFF
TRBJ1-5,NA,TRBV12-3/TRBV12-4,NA,TGTGCCAGCAGCTCCGTCGACCCCAATCAGCCCCAGCATTTT,CASSSVDPNQPQHF
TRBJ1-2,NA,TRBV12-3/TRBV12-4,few,TGTGCCAGCAGTCCAGCGCCAAACTATGGCTACACCTTC,CASSPAPNYGYTF
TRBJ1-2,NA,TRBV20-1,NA,TGCAGTGCCTTCCCCCCACAGGGTGGCTATGGCTACACCTTC,CSAFPPQGGYGYTF
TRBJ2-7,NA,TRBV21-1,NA,TGTGCCAGCAGCAACTCCGGAGCCTACGAGCAGTACTTC,CASSNSGAYEQYF
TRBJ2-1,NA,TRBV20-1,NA,TGCAGTGCTAACGCCCTTAGGGAAGGGCGTTTATGGGAGACCCAGTTCTTC,CSANALREGRLWETQFF
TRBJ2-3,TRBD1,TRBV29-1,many,TGCAGCGCGGACAGGGCTAACACAGATACGCAGTATTTT,CSADRANTDTQYF
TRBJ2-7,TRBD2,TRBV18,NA,TGTGCCAGCTCACCCGCCGCGGGGGGGCCTTACGAGCAGTACTTC,CASSPAAGGPYEQYF
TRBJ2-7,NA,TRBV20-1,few,TGCAGTGCTAGAGATGGGACCCAAGGCGAGCAGTACTTC,CSARDGTQGEQYF
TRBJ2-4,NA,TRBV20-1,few,TGCAGTGCTAGAGCCCCGGACAGCTCGGCCAAAAACATTCAGTACTTC,CSARAPDSSAKNIQYF
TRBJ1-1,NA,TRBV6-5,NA,TGTGCCAGCATCGGGGGGGGCACCCAGAACACTGAAGCTTTCTTT,CASIGGGTQNTEAFF